Each of the 30 T cell receptor beta chains below was sequenced from the same sample in a study of Ad26.COV2.S vaccination and SARS-CoV-2 variants. Treatment defined: 15 to 20 received Ad26.COV2.S at low or high dose, single or two shots; several received placebo; per-sample allocation not given. Following the first vaccine or placebo injection, samples were taken on day 63. The table came from immunoSEQ multiplex PCR; TCRdb's copy has only in-frame clones and leaves some out. The table has 450,000 to 550,000 clones, roughly 87% seen once. The sequencing here drew on peripheral blood, taken in a trial of Ad26.COV2.S vaccine versus placebo. The receptor set was obtained from a person aged 18-60 years who received the Ad26.COV2.S COVID-19 vaccine or a placebo.

This clone was counted once. The chain combines TRBV18 with TRBJ2-1; D possibly uses TRBD1 or TRBD2 (6 bases each). Trimming took 3 bases from V and 7 from J, leaving 13 bases between them. The CDR3 extends over 14 amino acids. Germline V CDR1 and CDR2: KGHSH, LQKENI. The CDR3 DNA follows: TGTGCCAGCTCACCTTTGGGGGGCTTTAATGAGCAGTTCTTC. As protein: CASSPLGGFNEQFF.

V is TRBV7-2 and J is TRBJ2-7; 10 nucleotides match TRBD2. The CDR3 is made up of 14 amino acids. Trimming took 5 bases from V and 2 from J; bases not matched to a gene: 3. Germline CDR1 reads SGHTA; CDR2 reads FQGNSA. The CDR3 DNA is TGTGCCAGCAGCCCTGGACTAGCGGCCTACGAGCAGTACGTC. It specifies CASSPGLAAYEQYV.

This clone was found once. The rearrangement joins TRBV5-6 to TRBJ2-3; D is unresolved. V was cut by 0 bases and J by 2 bases, with 7 bases left in between. The CDR3 length is 14 residues. Germline CDR1 reads SGHDT; CDR2 reads YYEEEE. CDR3 sequence reads: CASSLVDSTDTQYF. The CDR3 DNA is TGTGCCAGCAGCTTGGTCGACTCCACAGATACGCAGTATTTT.

The rearrangement uses TRBV28 and TRBJ1-2; D is possibly TRBD1 (5 bases). The V end lost 2 bases, the J end lost 3 bases, and 16 bases lay between the germline ends. The CDR3 is 16 amino acids. Germline V CDR1 and CDR2: MDHEN, SYDVKM. This chain's CDR3 is CASSLPGLPFYYGYTF. In DNA, the CDR3 is TGTGCCAGCAGTTTACCGGGACTTCCTTTTTACTATGGCTACACCTTC.

This chain joins TRBV5-6 and TRBJ1-4; D is possibly TRBD1 (6 bases). This CDR3 has 12 residues. Trimming removed 4 bases at V and 8 bases at J, with 9 bases between. The V gene's germline CDR1 is SGHDT and CDR2 YYEEEE. CDR3 residues: CASSLGQEKLFF. CDR3 coding DNA: TGTGCCAGCAGCCTCGGACAGGAAAAACTGTTTTTT.

A few counts support this clone. The chain recombines TRBV2 with TRBJ2-7; TRBD1 or TRBD2 may be the D gene (6 bases each). CDR3 size: 12 residues. CDR1 is SNHLY, CDR2 FYNNEI, per germline. Deletions cut 6 bases from V and 6 bases from J, with 12 bases between. CDR3 protein: CASRYSGAEQYF. The CDR3 nucleotides are TGTGCCAGCAGATACTCGGGGGCCGAGCAGTACTTC.

The rearrangement links TRBV7-3 to TRBJ2-1; D may correspond to TRBD1 or TRBD2 (6 bases each). Germline V gives CDR1 SGHTA, CDR2 FQGTGA. This CDR3 is built from 15 residues. V gave up 5 bases and J gave up 3 bases, with 14 bases separating them. The CDR3 coding sequence is TGTGCCAGCAGCCTAGGGGGGTTGAGCTACAATGAGCAGTTCTTC. Translated, it gives CASSLGGLSYNEQFF.

The genes are TRBV30 and TRBJ2-2; D unresolved. CDR1 GTSNPN and CDR2 SVGIG come from the germline V gene (reference sequence). Deletions cut 3 bases from V and 0 bases from J, with 14 bases between. The CDR3 totals 16 residues. The CDR3 is CAWRASRNSNTGELFF. CDR3 sequence (DNA): TGTGCCTGGAGGGCCTCCAGAAATTCGAACACCGGGGAGCTGTTTTTT.

The rearrangement joins TRBV20-1 to TRBJ2-4; D may be TRBD2 (6 bases). Per germline, CDR1 DFQATT and CDR2 SNEGSKA (reference sequence). Between the trimmed V and J ends, which lost 3 bases and 1 base, there was a span of 16 bases. The CDR3 length is 16 residues. CDR3 region: CSASKAHAGAKNIQYF. The DNA of the CDR3 is TGCAGTGCTAGTAAGGCTCACGCGGGGGCCAAAAACATTCAGTACTTC.

V gene TRBV19 combines with J gene TRBJ1-2; TRBD1 aligns across 7 bases. V was pared by 1 base and J by 3 bases, with 8 bases of the junction left unmatched. The CDR3 spans 16 residues. Germline CDR1 reads LNHDA; CDR2 reads SQIVND (reference sequence). CDR3 sequence: CASSIGVGQGDYGYTF. The CDR3 DNA reads TGTGCCAGTAGTATAGGGGTAGGGCAGGGGGACTATGGCTACACCTTC.

Only one count was recorded for this clone. V and J are TRBV7-9 and TRBJ1-1; a possible D gene is TRBD1 (6 bases). V lost 3 bases and J 8 bases, leaving 13 bases between the germline ends. The CDR3 is 13 residues long. The V gene's germline CDR1 is SEHNR and CDR2 FQNEAQ (reference sequence). The CDR3 sequence: CASSFQQGLEAFF. CDR3 nucleotides: TGTGCCAGCAGCTTCCAACAGGGACTCGAAGCTTTCTTT.

CDR3 DNA sequence: TGTGCCAGCAGGGTCCTGACAGGGGGCTATGAAAAACTGTTTTTT. Its translation is CASRVLTGGYEKLFF. The rearrangement uses TRBV6-5 and TRBJ1-4, with 10 bases lining up with TRBD1. V lost 6 bases to trimming and J lost 6 bases; unmatched junction nucleotides: 7. Looked up from germline, CDR1 is MNHEY and CDR2 is SVGAGI. The CDR3 is 15 amino acids.

The chain joins TRBV3-1 (or the pseudogene TRBV3-2) to TRBJ2-7, with 7 bases aligning to TRBD2. The germline CDR1 and CDR2 sequences are LGHDT and YNNKEL (reference sequence). This CDR3 spans 13 amino acids. With 0 bases clipped from V and 7 bases from J, the junction kept 3 bases outside the gene matches. The CDR3, as DNA: TGTGCCAGCAGCCAAGATTGGGAGGGGGAGCAGTACTTC. Translating gives CASSQDWEGEQYF.

The chain couples TRBV5-1 to TRBJ2-1; 7 nucleotides agree with TRBD2. Trimming took 4 bases from V and 9 from J; bases not matched to a gene: 13. Germline V gene lookup returns CDR1 SGHRS and CDR2 YFSETQ. This CDR3 has 15 residues. Here the CDR3 reads CASSLPAGREGEQFF. As DNA, the CDR3 is TGCGCCAGCAGCCTCCCAGCGGGAAGGGAGGGTGAGCAGTTCTTC.

This chain uses TRBV6-5 with TRBJ1-1, with D perhaps matching TRBD1 (5 bases). Germline V gives CDR1 MNHEY, CDR2 SVGAGI. This CDR3 has 15 residues. V lost 6 bases and J 1 base, leaving 15 bases between the germline ends. CDR3 nucleotides: TGTGCCAGCAGGGCCAGGGTCGGCCAGAACACTGAAGCTTTCTTT. Translation: CASRARVGQNTEAFF.

V usage is TRBV7-8 and J usage is TRBJ2-2; TRBD2 aligns across 7 bases. CDR1 and CDR2 (germline): SGHVS, FQNEAQ. Trimming took 5 bases from V and 6 from J; bases not matched to a gene: 6. This CDR3 has 14 residues. DNA for the CDR3: TGTGCCAGCAGCCCCCGTGGGGGGGCCGGGGAGCTGTTTTTT. This encodes CASSPRGGAGELFF.

In this sample, this clone turned up once. This chain connects TRBV2 to TRBJ2-5; 7 bases map to TRBD1. Germline values: CDR1 SNHLY, CDR2 FYNNEI. CDR3 size: 17 residues. Trimming took 3 bases from V and 2 from J; bases not matched to a gene: 12. DNA for the CDR3: TGTGCCAGCAGTGACGCTATACCGGGACAGCCTCAAGAGACCCAGTACTTC. This codes for CASSDAIPGQPQETQYF.

V and J are TRBV7-2 and TRBJ1-2, with D maybe TRBD1 (5 bases). Trimming took 5 bases from V and 8 from J, leaving 12 bases between them. The CDR3 length is 12 residues. In germline, CDR1 is SGHTA, CDR2 FQGNSA. The CDR3 spells CASSVRRDGYTF. The CDR3 coding sequence is TGTGCCAGCAGCGTTCGGAGGGACGGCTACACCTTC. The full variable domain, completed using reference TRBV7-2 and TRBJ1-2, is GAGVSQSPSNKVTEKGKDVELRCDPISGHTALYWYRQSLGQGLEFLIYFQGNSAPDKSGLPSDRFSAERTGGSVSTLTIQRTQQEDSAVYLCASSVRRDGYTFGSGTRLTVV.

V usage is TRBV28 and J usage is TRBJ2-7; 7 bases map to TRBD2. Germline V gives CDR1 MDHEN, CDR2 SYDVKM. V gave up 2 bases and J gave up 7 bases; unmatched junction bases: 11. CDR3 length equals 15 residues. Here the CDR3 DNA reads TGTGCCAGCAGTTTACGGGCCAGCGGGATAGGGGAGCAGTACGTC. Its protein product is CASSLRASGIGEQYV.

V gene TRBV7-9 combines with J gene TRBJ2-2; 8 bases map to TRBD1. Trimming removed 3 bases from V and 3 bases from J; junction bases left unmatched: 12. CDR1 SEHNR and CDR2 FQNEAQ come from the germline V gene (reference sequence). The CDR3 length is 18 residues. The chain's CDR3 is CASSLDRAFTLYTGELFF. CDR3 nucleotides: TGTGCCAGCAGCTTGGACAGGGCGTTTACCCTCTACACCGGGGAGCTGTTTTTT.

In its sample, this clone was seen once. The chain has TRBV7-2 and TRBJ1-6; D might be TRBD1 (6 bases). The CDR3 extends over 18 amino acids. Trimming shortened V by 2 bases and J by 7 bases, and 21 bases separated the two germline ends. CDR1 is SGHTA and CDR2 is FQGNSA in the germline V gene. The CDR3 DNA is TGTGCCAGCAGCTTACGTCCCACCTTAACAGGGCTCAATTCACCCCTCCACTTT. Translated: CASSLRPTLTGLNSPLHF.

DNA for the CDR3: TGTGCCAGCAGCTTGGCTGGGACGGAAGAGACCCAGTACTTC. Residues: CASSLAGTEETQYF. The chain links TRBV5-5 to TRBJ2-5; D possibly matches TRBD1 or TRBD2 (5 bases each). V was shortened by 0 bases and J by 3 bases, with 9 bases between the two germline ends. CDR3 length: 14 residues. Germline values: CDR1 SGHKS, CDR2 YYEKEE (reference sequence).

V is TRBV28 and J is TRBJ1-1; D gene ambiguous. The length of the CDR3 is 15 residues. Trimming took 1 base from V and 6 from J, leaving 15 bases between them. Germline V lookup: CDR1 MDHEN, CDR2 SYDVKM. The CDR3 sequence is CASSLFRLGGPEAFF. The CDR3 DNA reads TGTGCCAGCAGTTTATTTCGGCTAGGAGGGCCTGAAGCTTTCTTT.

The chain joins TRBV29-1 to TRBJ1-1, with no clear D. Trimming took 4 bases from V and 4 from J, leaving 13 bases between them. The germline gives CDR1 SQVTM, CDR2 ANQGSEA. CDR3 length: 13 amino acids. The CDR3 DNA follows: TGCAGCGTTGGAACCTCAGCTTTCACTGAAGCTTTCTTT. It specifies CSVGTSAFTEAFF.

The chain carries TRBV5-4 and TRBJ1-2, with a weak D call TRBD1 (5 bases). Germline-derived CDR1 and CDR2 are SGHNT and YYREEE (reference sequence). The CDR3 consists of 16 residues. Trimming took 4 bases from V and 7 from J, leaving 23 bases between them. This chain's CDR3 is CASSPDRAGTGVGYTF. The CDR3 region has the DNA TGTGCCAGCAGCCCGGACCGAGCGGGGACGGGGGTTGGCTACACCTTC.

The chain employs TRBV6-5 and TRBJ2-7, with 9 bases identical to TRBD1. Germline V gives CDR1 MNHEY, CDR2 SVGAGI. With V trimmed by 8 bases and J by 6 bases, 8 bases remained unmatched. CDR3 length equals 13 residues. The chain's CDR3 is CASSRQGVSEQYV. CDR3 sequence (DNA): TGTGCCAGCTCGCGACAGGGGGTTTCCGAGCAGTACGTC.

The chain uses TRBV3-1 (or the pseudogene TRBV3-2) and TRBJ1-1; TRBD1 might be the D (5 bases). V dropped 0 bases and J dropped 3 bases, with 11 bases sitting between them. CDR3 length: 15 residues. Looked up from germline, CDR1 is LGHDT and CDR2 is YNNKEL (reference sequence). CDR3 loop: CASSQEVGAHTEAFF. CDR3 DNA: TGTGCCAGCAGCCAAGAGGTAGGGGCACACACTGAAGCTTTCTTT.

J is TRBJ1-1 and V is TRBV2; D is unresolved. Germline CDR1 SNHLY, CDR2 FYNNEI. Trimming left V 7 bases short and J 3 bases short, with 9 bases between. The CDR3 is made up of 12 amino acids. The CDR3 here is CASTVMDTEAFF. Here the CDR3 DNA reads TGTGCCAGCACCGTTATGGACACTGAAGCTTTCTTT.

J is TRBJ2-7 and V is TRBV2, with 9 positions matching TRBD1. CDR3 length: 16 amino acids. Looked up from germline, CDR1 is SNHLY and CDR2 is FYNNEI. The junction had 7 bases not matched to a gene; V was cut back by 2 bases and J by 2 bases. In DNA, the CDR3 is TGTGCCAGCAGTGAATTGAGGACAGGGGTCACCTACGAGCAGTACTTC. It is translated as CASSELRTGVTYEQYF.

This clone appeared a single time. The rearrangement joins TRBV20-1 to TRBJ1-4; D is possibly TRBD1 (5 bases). Germline V lookup: CDR1 DFQATT, CDR2 SNEGSKA (reference sequence). CDR3 length: 10 residues. V lost 4 bases and J lost 14, with 11 bases in between. The CDR3 reads CSATGKMLFF. For the CDR3, the DNA is TGCAGTGCTACAGGGAAGATGCTGTTTTTT.